This TCR beta chain was sequenced during a study of T cell repertoires and HLA-DP antigens. Turning to the study itself: Versus self, one alloantigen differed at one groove amino acid, the other at roughly ten. Average DNA input: around 220 ng for CD137+CD4+ sorts, about 1,300 ng pre-culture. Points from the study as a whole: Naive and memory CD4+ repertoires were not analysed separately.

Of note for this clone: Its antigen is as yet unknown.

This CDR3 contains 13 residues. Germline CDR1 is SGHTA and CDR2 is FQGTGA. Trimming removed 6 bases from V and 3 bases from J, with 11 bases in between. Produced via immunoSEQ multiplex PCR; TCRdb's table is partial and in-frame only. The data hold some 120,000 clones, with about 91% observed a single time. The chain links TRBV7-3 to TRBJ2-5; D gene unclear. This clonotype originated in a woman in her late teens or twenties in good health and CMV-seronegative. Sequenced material: CD4+ T cells from PBMCs. The CDR3 spells CASSARTEETQYF. CDR3 in DNA: TGTGCCAGCAGTGCTCGGACGGAAGAGACCCAGTACTTC.